This TCR beta chain is from a study of response to subunit inactivated influenza vaccine. TCRdb recomputed calls from the RT-PCR reads with MiXCR, one row per CDR3 protein. The sample includes about 780,000 distinct CDR3 sequences, less than 20% of them seen just once. Broader study findings: The authors suggested that every seasonal influenza vaccination recruits few new T cells.

With regard to this clonotype: Antigen specificity is unknown.

This TCR came from a man over 45 who received an inactivated influenza vaccine. Specimen: PBMCs from blood, collected 4 to 6 days after vaccination.

CDR3 loop: CSVLTGGTAYEQYF. CDR3 DNA sequence: TGCAGCGTCCTGACCGGGGGGACAGCCTACGAGCAGTACTTC. The chain carries TRBV29-1 and TRBJ2-7; D could derive from TRBD1 or TRBD2 (7 bases each). Germline CDR1 is SQVTM and CDR2 is ANQGSEA. CDR3 length: 14 amino acids. V was shortened by 6 bases and J by 2 bases, with 17 bases between the two germline ends.